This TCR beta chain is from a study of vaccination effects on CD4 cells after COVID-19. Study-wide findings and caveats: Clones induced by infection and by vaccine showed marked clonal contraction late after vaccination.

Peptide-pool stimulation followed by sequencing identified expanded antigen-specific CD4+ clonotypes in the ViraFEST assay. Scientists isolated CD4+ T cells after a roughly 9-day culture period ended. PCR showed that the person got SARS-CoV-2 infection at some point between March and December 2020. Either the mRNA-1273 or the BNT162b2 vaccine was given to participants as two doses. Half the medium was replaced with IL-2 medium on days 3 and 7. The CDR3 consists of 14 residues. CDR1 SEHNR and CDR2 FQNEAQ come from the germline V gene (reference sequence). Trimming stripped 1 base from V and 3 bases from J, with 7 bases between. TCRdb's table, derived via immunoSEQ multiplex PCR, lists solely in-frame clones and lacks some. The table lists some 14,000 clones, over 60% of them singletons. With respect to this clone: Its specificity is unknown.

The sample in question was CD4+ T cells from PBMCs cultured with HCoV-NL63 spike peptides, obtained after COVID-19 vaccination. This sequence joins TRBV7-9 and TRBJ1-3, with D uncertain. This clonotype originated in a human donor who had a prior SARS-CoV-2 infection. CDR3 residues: CASSLGEIGNTIYF. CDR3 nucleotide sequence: TGTGCCAGCAGCTTAGGCGAAATTGGAAACACCATATATTTT.